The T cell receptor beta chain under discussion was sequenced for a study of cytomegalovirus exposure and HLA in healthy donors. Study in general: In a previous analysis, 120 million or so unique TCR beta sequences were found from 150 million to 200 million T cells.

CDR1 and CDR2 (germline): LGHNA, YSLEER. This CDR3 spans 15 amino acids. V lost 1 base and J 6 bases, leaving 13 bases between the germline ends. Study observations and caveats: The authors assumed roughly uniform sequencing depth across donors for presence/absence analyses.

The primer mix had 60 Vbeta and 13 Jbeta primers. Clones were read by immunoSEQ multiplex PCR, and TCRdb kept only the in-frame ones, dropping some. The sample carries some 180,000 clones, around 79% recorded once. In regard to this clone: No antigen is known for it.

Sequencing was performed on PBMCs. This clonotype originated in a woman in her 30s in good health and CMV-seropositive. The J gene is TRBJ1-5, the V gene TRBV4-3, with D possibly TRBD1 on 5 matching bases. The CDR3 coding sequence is TGCGCCAGCAGCCAAGTCGCGGGGGGGGGTCAGCCCCAGCATTTT. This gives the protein CASSQVAGGGQPQHF.